The clone carrying this T cell receptor (beta chain) was observed many times. These data are taken from a study of T cells in Graves' hyperthyroidism and ophthalmopathy. Amplified TCR beta CDR3 regions derived from RNA transcripts. RT-PCR in the first round (using the HTBI primer set) targeted the TCR CDR3. TCRdb itself ran the multiplex PCR reads through MiXCR, one entry per CDR3 protein. Among a few hundred thousand distinct CDR3 sequences listed, around 17% were seen once. CDR1 is DFQATT, CDR2 SNEGSKA, per germline (reference sequence). This CDR3 is built from 14 residues. The V and J ends lost 5 bases and 6 bases, in that order; junction bases with no gene match: 9. Graves' hyperthyroidism qualified as stable when ophthalmopathy did not progress within 18 months.

What was sequenced was blood. The V call is TRBV20-1, the J call TRBJ1-1; 10 bases are a match to TRBD1. The clonotype comes from a woman between 50 and 59 years old with Graves' hyperthyroidism. The CDR3 region is CSAPRTGGIPEAFF. The CDR3 nucleotides are TGCAGTGCTCCTAGGACAGGGGGAATTCCTGAAGCTTTCTTT.